The clone carrying this T cell receptor (beta chain) has only one observation. Its cognate antigen is unknown. The record originates from a study of T cell repertoires in cytomegalovirus infection. Across the study: It was recently identified HLA-C-restricted and well-studied HLA-B-restricted CMV epitopes that the study used. A matching HLA type, together with CMV infection, was signaled by public TCR beta signatures.

TCRdb reprocessed the reads via MiXCR and lists one record per CDR3 protein. The sample lists tens of thousands of distinct CDR3 sequences; roughly a fifth were seen once. The CDR3 consists of 15 residues. Germline V gives CDR1 MNHEY, CDR2 SMNVEV (reference sequence). Trimming cost V 6 bases and J 4 bases; bases outside gene matches: 10. Study-level points and caveats: Identification of carriers of CMV plus the relevant HLA was achieved through cumulative public TCR beta family frequency. Dominant in the ex vivo response were TCR beta clonotypes restricted by HLA-C and specific for CMV.

The chain links TRBV27 to TRBJ2-3; 7 bases align to TRBD1. This specimen was CD8+ T cells from cultured PBMCs, taken from culture after CMV antigen stimulation. This clonotype was sampled from a human donor in good health (CMV status not recorded). Some clones in this sample may be carry-over from other donors' samples. CDR3 nucleotides: TGTGCCAGCAGACAGGGGTCAGTGTTCTCAGATACGCAGTATTTT. Protein sequence: CASRQGSVFSDTQYF.